A single sample gave rise to the 8 T cell receptor beta chains below, sequenced in a study of T cells in Graves' hyperthyroidism and ophthalmopathy. It was RNA transcripts that yielded the amplified TCR beta CDR3 regions. The TCR CDR3 first-round RT-PCR relied on the HTBI primer set. TCRdb recomputed calls from the multiplex PCR reads with MiXCR, one row per CDR3 protein. The sample yields roughly 380,000 distinct CDR3 sequences, approximately 19% seen once. Sequences were obtained from blood. Receptors were obtained from a woman aged 18-35 years with Graves' hyperthyroidism.

This clonotype was seen at least ten times. The rearrangement uses TRBV10-2 and TRBJ1-1; D remains ambiguous. Germline-derived CDR1 and CDR2 are WSHSY and SAAADI. Trimming cost V 7 bases and J 4 bases, with 10 bases left between them. This CDR3 has 12 residues. CDR3 nucleotides: TGCGCCAGCACACACGTCGCCACTGAAGCTTTCTTT. Its protein product is CASTHVATEAFF.

This clonotype occurred many times. The chain uses TRBV28 and TRBJ2-7, with no clear D. CDR3 length: 15 amino acids. Trimming took off 3 bases at V and 1 base at J, with 13 bases between the two ends. CDR1 is MDHEN and CDR2 is SYDVKM in the germline V gene. The CDR3 nucleotides are TGTGCCAGCAGTTTCGGTGATCTAAGGTCCTACGAGCAGTACTTC. This encodes CASSFGDLRSYEQYF.

This clonotype was detected a few times. This chain joins TRBV15 and TRBJ2-5, with D perhaps TRBD2 (6 bases). In germline, CDR1 is LNHNV, CDR2 YYDKDF (reference sequence). V was shortened by 0 bases and J by 4 bases, with 12 bases between the two germline ends. The CDR3 has 15 residues. CDR3 DNA sequence: TGTGCCACCAGCAGAGATTTGGGGCGGGGAGAGACCCAGTACTTC. Amino acid sequence: CATSRDLGRGETQYF.

This chain joins TRBV29-1 and TRBJ1-5; a possible D gene is TRBD1 (6 bases). The CDR3 length is 15 residues. V was pared by 4 bases and J by 2 bases, with 15 bases between. The germline V gene has CDR1 SQVTM and CDR2 ANQGSEA. The chain's CDR3 is CSVGRGGGGNQPQHF. The CDR3 nucleotides are TGCAGCGTTGGGCGGGGAGGGGGTGGCAATCAGCCCCAGCATTTT.

This clonotype was counted at least ten times. The rearrangement uses TRBV10-2 and TRBJ1-1; D gene ambiguous. This CDR3 region has 15 residues. Germline CDR1 and CDR2: WSHSY and SAAADI. The V and J ends lost 3 bases and 2 bases respectively, with 13 bases between them. CDR3 region: CASSDPSTPNTEAFF. As DNA, the CDR3 is TGCGCCAGCAGTGACCCCTCGACACCTAACACTGAAGCTTTCTTT.

Ten or more counts support this clonotype. The chain joins TRBV6-5 to TRBJ2-7; D is perhaps TRBD1 (6 bases). Trimming removed 0 bases at V and 3 bases at J, with 9 bases between. The CDR3 consists of 14 residues. From germline, CDR1 is MNHEY and CDR2 SVGAGI. The CDR3 coding sequence is TGTGCCAGCAGTTACTCCCAGGGGCTCTACGAGCAGTACTTC. Protein: CASSYSQGLYEQYF.

This clonotype has at least ten counts. The chain links TRBV25-1 to TRBJ1-2; D uncertain. V was cut by 6 bases and J by 7 bases, with 9 bases left in between. The CDR3 is made up of 11 amino acids. Germline CDR1 MGHDK, CDR2 SYGVNS. In DNA form, the CDR3 reads TGTGCCAGCAGCGCATTTGGTGGCTACACCTTC. This gives the protein CASSAFGGYTF.

The rearrangement links TRBV27 to TRBJ1-2; 9 bases are a match to TRBD1. The J segment lost 5 bases and the V segment lost 5 bases, leaving 9 bases of the junction unmatched. This CDR3 has 15 amino acids. Germline CDR1 reads MNHEY; CDR2 reads SMNVEV (reference sequence). This CDR3 reads CASSPRTDRGYGYTF. CDR3 DNA: TGTGCCAGCAGTCCACGTACGGACAGGGGATATGGCTACACCTTC.